The T cell receptor (beta chain) under discussion was sequenced for a study of T cell repertoires in cytomegalovirus infection. Study-level information: Well-studied HLA-B-restricted CMV epitopes were used in the study alongside recently identified HLA-C-restricted ones. CMV infection and matching HLA type were both indicated by public TCR beta signatures.

This clonotype was counted only a few times. The antigen is not known. TCRdb called the reads again in MiXCR, with one record for every CDR3 protein. The sample lists 250,000 to 400,000 distinct CDR3 sequences, roughly 25% occurring once. The V gene lost 4 bases and the J gene lost 10 bases, with 17 bases spanning the gap. Germline CDR1 reads SGHDN; CDR2 reads FVKESK. The CDR3 is made up of 14 amino acids. This receptor was identified in a human donor in good health (CMV status not recorded). Some clones in this sample may be carry-over from other donors' samples. The chain carries TRBV14 and TRBJ2-1; D may match TRBD1 or TRBD2 (6 bases each). The input for sequencing was cultured PBMCs, taken from culture after CMV antigen stimulation. In DNA, the CDR3 is TGTGCCAGCAGCCCCATCTCGGGGGCCAGAGAGCAGTTCTTC. The encoded protein is CASSPISGAREQFF.